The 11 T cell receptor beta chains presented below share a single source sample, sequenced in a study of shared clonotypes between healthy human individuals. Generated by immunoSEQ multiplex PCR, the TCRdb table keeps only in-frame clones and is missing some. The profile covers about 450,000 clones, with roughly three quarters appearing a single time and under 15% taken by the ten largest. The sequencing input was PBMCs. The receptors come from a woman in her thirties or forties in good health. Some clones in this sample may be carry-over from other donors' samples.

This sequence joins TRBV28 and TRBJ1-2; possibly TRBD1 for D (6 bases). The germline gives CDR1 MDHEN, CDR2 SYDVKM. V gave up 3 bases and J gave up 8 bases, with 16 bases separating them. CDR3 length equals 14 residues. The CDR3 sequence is CASSFRSDTGGYTF. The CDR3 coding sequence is TGTGCCAGCAGTTTCCGATCGGACACAGGGGGCTACACCTTC.

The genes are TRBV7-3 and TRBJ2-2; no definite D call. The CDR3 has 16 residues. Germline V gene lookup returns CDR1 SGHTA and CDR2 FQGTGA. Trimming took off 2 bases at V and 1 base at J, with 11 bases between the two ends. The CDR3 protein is CASSLGPSQNTGELFF. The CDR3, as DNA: TGTGCCAGCAGCTTAGGCCCCTCACAGAACACCGGGGAGCTGTTTTTT.

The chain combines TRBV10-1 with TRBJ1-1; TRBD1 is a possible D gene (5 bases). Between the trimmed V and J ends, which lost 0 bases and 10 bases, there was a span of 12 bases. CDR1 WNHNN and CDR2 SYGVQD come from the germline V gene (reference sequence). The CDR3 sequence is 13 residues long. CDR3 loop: CASSESRGSTAFF. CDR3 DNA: TGCGCCAGCAGTGAGTCCCGGGGGTCCACAGCTTTCTTT.

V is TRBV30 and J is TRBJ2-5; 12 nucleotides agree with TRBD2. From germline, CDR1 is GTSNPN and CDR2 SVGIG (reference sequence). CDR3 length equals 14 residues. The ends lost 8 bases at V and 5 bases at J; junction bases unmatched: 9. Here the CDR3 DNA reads TGTGCCGGAAGGACTAGCGGGACCAGGGAGACCCAGTACTTC. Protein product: CAGRTSGTRETQYF.

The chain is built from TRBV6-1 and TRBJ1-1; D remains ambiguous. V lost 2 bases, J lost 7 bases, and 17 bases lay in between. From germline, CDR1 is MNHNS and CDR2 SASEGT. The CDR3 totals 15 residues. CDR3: CASSEISQAKIEAFF. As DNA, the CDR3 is TGTGCCAGCAGTGAAATTAGCCAGGCTAAAATTGAAGCTTTCTTT.

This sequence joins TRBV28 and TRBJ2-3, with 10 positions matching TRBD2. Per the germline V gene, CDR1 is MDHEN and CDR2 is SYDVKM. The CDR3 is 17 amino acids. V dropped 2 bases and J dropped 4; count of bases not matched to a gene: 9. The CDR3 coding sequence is TGTGCCAGCAGTTTAATGTCTAGCGGGAGTCATGCAGATACGCAGTATTTT. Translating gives CASSLMSSGSHADTQYF.

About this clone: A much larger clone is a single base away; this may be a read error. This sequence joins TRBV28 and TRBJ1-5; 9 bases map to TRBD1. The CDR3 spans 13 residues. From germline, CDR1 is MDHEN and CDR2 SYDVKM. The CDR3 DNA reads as TGTGCCGGCAGACGGACAGGGGATCAGCCCCAGCATTTT. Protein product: CAGRRTGDQPQHF.

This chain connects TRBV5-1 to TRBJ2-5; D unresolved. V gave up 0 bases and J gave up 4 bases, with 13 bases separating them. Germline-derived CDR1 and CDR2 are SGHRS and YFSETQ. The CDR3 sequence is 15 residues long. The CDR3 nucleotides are TGCGCCAGCAGCTTGGCCGCCCAGAAGGGAGAGACCCAGTACTTC. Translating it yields CASSLAAQKGETQYF.

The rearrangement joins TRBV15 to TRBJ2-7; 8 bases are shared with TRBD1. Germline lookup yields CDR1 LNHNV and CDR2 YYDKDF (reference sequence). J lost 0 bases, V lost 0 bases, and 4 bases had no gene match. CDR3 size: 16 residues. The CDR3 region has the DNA TGTGCCACCAGCAGAGAGGGGGGACAGGTCTCCTACGAGCAGTACTTC. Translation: CATSREGGQVSYEQYF.

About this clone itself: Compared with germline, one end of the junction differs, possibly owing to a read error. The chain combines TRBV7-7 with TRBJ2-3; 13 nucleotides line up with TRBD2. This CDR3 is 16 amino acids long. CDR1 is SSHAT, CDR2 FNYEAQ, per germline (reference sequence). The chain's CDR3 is CASSLGLAGVADTQYF. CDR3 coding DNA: TGTGCTAGCAGCTTAGGACTAGCGGGAGTGGCAGATACGCAGTATTTT.

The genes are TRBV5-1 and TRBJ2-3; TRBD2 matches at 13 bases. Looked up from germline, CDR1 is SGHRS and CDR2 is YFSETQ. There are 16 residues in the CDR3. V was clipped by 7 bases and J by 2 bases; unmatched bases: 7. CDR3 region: CASGGTSGEYTDTQYF. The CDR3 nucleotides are TGCGCCAGCGGTGGGACTAGCGGGGAATACACAGATACGCAGTATTTT. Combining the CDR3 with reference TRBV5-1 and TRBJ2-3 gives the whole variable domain KAGVTQTPRYLIKTRGQQVTLSCSPISGHRSVSWYQQTPGQGLQFLFEYFSETQRNKGNFPGRFSGRQFSNSRSEMNVSTLELGDSALYLCASGGTSGEYTDTQYFGPGTRLTVL.